This TCR beta chain emerged from a study of T cells in Graves' hyperthyroidism and ophthalmopathy. Amplified regions were TCR beta CDR3 sequences from RNA transcripts. The HTBI primer set served for first-round RT-PCR of the TCR CDR3. TCRdb passed the multiplex PCR reads through MiXCR, listing each CDR3 protein once. The sample consists of approximately 480,000 distinct CDR3 sequences, 20% to 25% of them appearing once. V was shortened by 0 bases and J by 3 bases, with 9 bases between the two germline ends. This CDR3 is built from 14 residues. Germline CDR1 GTSNPN, CDR2 SVGIG (reference sequence). For Graves' hyperthyroidism to be stable, ophthalmopathy could not progress within 18 months. PBMCs were derived from about 9.1 ml fresh peripheral blood.

The chain recombines TRBV30 with TRBJ1-5; D remains unclear. The sequenced sample consisted of blood. The sequence was collected from a man aged 18 to 29 with Graves' hyperthyroidism. The CDR3 protein is CAWSVASHNQPQHF. The CDR3 region has the DNA TGTGCCTGGAGTGTAGCCAGTCACAATCAGCCCCAGCATTTT.